This T cell receptor beta chain originates from a study of blood T cell repertoires in COVID-19. Study-wide background: Acute and convalescent COVID-19 specimens originated in the United States, Italy and Spain.

Only in-frame clones appear in the TCRdb table, and some are missing; sequencing was by immunoSEQ multiplex PCR. Among about 250,000 clones listed, 83% were seen once. The sample consisted of PBMCs or T cells enriched from blood (not recorded which). This clonotype was sampled from a woman in her forties who had been exposed to COVID-19.

The CDR3 DNA reads TGTGCCAGCAGCCAACTCATGGCTACGGGACTGGGATATAGAGGTGAGCAGTTCTTC. Protein: CASSQLMATGLGYRGEQFF. The gene calls are TRBV14 and TRBJ2-1, with D perhaps matching TRBD2 (6 bases). The germline CDR1 and CDR2 sequences are SGHDN and FVKESK. The CDR3 extends over 19 amino acids. The V end was cut by 2 bases, the J end by 9 bases, with 29 bases between. The complete variable domain, with remaining parts taken from reference TRBV14 and TRBJ2-1, reads EAGVTQFPSHSVIEKGQTVTLRCDPISGHDNLYWYRRVMGKEIKFLLHFVKESKQDESGMPNNRFLAERTGGTYSTLKVQPAELEDSGVYFCASSQLMATGLGYRGEQFFGPGTRLTVL.